These T cell receptor beta chains were read from a single sample in a study of shared clonotypes between healthy human individuals. Sequencing used immunoSEQ multiplex PCR; TCRdb keeps in-frame clones, though not all of them. The sample yields about 480,000 clones, roughly 85% seen once. Sequences were obtained from PBMCs. The receptors stem from a woman between 40 and 55 years old in good health. Some clones in this sample may be carry-over from other donors' samples. The CDR3 runs from the conserved cysteine through the conserved F or W.

j_gene | v_gene | CDR3aa
TRBJ2-1 | TRBV4-1 | CASSQVLAGPGASYNEQFF
TRBJ2-2 | TRBV4-3 | CASSQVGAGELFF
TRBJ2-7 | TRBV28 | CASSLPRTRDSYEQYF
TRBJ2-1 | TRBV27 | CASRSLLGGPYNEQFF
TRBJ1-3 | TRBV30 | CAWNPGQKGRTGNTIYF
TRBJ1-1 | TRBV6-5 | CASGRGNTEAFF
TRBJ2-2 | TRBV28 | CASSLDRLTGELFF
TRBJ1-5 | TRBV18 | CASSPLHSPEPQHF
TRBJ1-3 | TRBV30 | CACAGGKSGNTIYF
TRBJ1-1 | TRBV7-8 | CASSTWGTEAFF
TRBJ1-3 | TRBV18 | CASSPLDSRNTIYF
TRBJ1-3 | TRBV15 | CATSRDAAGNTIYF
TRBJ1-5 | TRBV19 | CASRDRAGDQPQHF
TRBJ2-7 | TRBV13 | CASSLIGGAEYEQYF
TRBJ2-7 | TRBV7-2 | CASSLDPQVYEQYF
TRBJ1-6 | TRBV6-1 | CASRRSRPSNSPLHF
TRBJ1-1 | TRBV6-5 | CASSRGQNTEAFF
TRBJ1-1 | TRBV6-5 | CASSYSEGFNTEAFF
TRBJ2-7 | TRBV7-8 | CASSWDIGEQYF
TRBJ2-7 | TRBV4-2 | CASSQHGGGQYEQYF
TRBJ1-1 | TRBV27 | CASSPDRVSLRYTEAFF
TRBJ2-7 | TRBV5-1 | CASSFSGTLTYEQYF
TRBJ1-4 | TRBV7-9 | CASSLWTGEDEKLFF
TRBJ2-7 | TRBV27 | CASSPIDGYSHEQYF
TRBJ2-1 | TRBV7-2 | CASSLHGTFDEQFF
TRBJ2-1 | TRBV28 | CASSPPGNEQFF